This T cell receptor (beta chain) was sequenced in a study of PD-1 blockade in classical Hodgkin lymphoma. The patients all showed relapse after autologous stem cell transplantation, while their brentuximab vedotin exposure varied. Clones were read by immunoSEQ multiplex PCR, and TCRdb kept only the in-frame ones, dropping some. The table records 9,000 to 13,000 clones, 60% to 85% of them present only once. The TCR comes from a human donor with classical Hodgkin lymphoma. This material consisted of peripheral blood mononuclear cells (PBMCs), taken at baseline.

The CDR3 nucleotides read TGTGCCACCAGCCCCTTAGGGGAGGGCACGGGCGAGCAGTACTTC. It translates to CATSPLGEGTGEQYF. This rearrangement joins TRBV15 to TRBJ2-7; 7 positions match TRBD2. Germline values: CDR1 LNHNV, CDR2 YYDKDF (reference sequence). V was clipped by 5 bases and J by 6 bases; unmatched bases: 13. The CDR3 extends over 15 amino acids.